Listed here are 2 T cell receptor beta chains from one sample, sequenced in a study of vaccination and CD4 T cells after COVID-19. Their specific antigens are unknown. Sequenced with the Oncomine TCR Beta short-read assay was DNA taken from cultured CD4+ T cells. MiXCR, applied by TCRdb to the PCR reads, yields one record per CDR3 protein. The sample lists 4,000 to 5,000 distinct CDR3 sequences; about 40% were seen once. The treatment was: roughly 11-day PBMC culture with coronavirus spike peptide pools or control peptides (ViraFEST assay). The specimen was CD4+ T cells from blood, cultured in vitro, collected after SARS-CoV-2 vaccination. The receptor set was obtained from a human donor who had recovered from COVID-19.

Only a few counts were recorded for this clonotype. This chain joins TRBV6-5 and TRBJ1-3; D not resolved. Germline CDR1 MNHEY, CDR2 SVGAGI. Trimming stripped 2 bases from V and 3 bases from J, with 11 bases between. The CDR3 covers 15 residues. CDR3 sequence reads: CASSYGPSGGNTIYF. The CDR3 region has the DNA TGTGCCAGCAGTTACGGCCCCTCGGGTGGAAACACCATATATTTT.

The chain employs TRBV20-1 and TRBJ2-7; D gene unclear. Germline V gene sequence: CDR1 DFQATT, CDR2 SNEGSKA (reference sequence). Trimming removed 0 bases from V and 2 bases from J, with 11 bases in between. This CDR3 is built from 14 residues. CDR3 region: CSARDRVRAYEQYF. In nucleotides, the CDR3 is TGCAGTGCTAGAGATAGGGTCCGCGCCTACGAGCAGTACTTC.